One sample yielded the 4 T cell receptor beta chains listed below, sequenced in a study of metastatic and nonmetastatic thyroid tumors. No patient had received any treatment before thyroid surgery. With MiXCR, TCRdb called clones anew from the PCR reads. The sample carries roughly 63,000 clones, 15% to 20% recorded once. Sequencing used blood. These receptors all come from a male donor with papillary thyroid cancer or a benign thyroid nodule (not recorded which). Some clones in this sample may be carry-over from other donors' samples.

This clone was counted many times. This rearrangement joins TRBV27 to TRBJ2-1; 8 nucleotides agree with TRBD1. V was clipped by 6 bases and J by 6 bases; unmatched bases: 7. CDR1 and CDR2 from the germline V gene are MNHEY and SMNVEV (reference sequence). CDR3 length: 14 residues. The CDR3 loop is CASSKGQAGNEQFF. Written as DNA, the CDR3 is TGTGCCAGCAGCAAGGGACAGGCTGGCAATGAGCAGTTCTTC.

On this clone itself: One junction end disagrees with the germline gene, perhaps due to a read error. J is TRBJ1-1 and V is TRBV20-1; 9 bases fit TRBD1. The CDR3 sequence is 19 residues long. The germline V gene has CDR1 DFQATT and CDR2 SNEGSKA (reference sequence). CDR3 sequence: CSARDLWGQGSGMNAEAFF. The CDR3 DNA sequence: TGCAGTGCTAGAGATCTATGGGGACAGGGCTCAGGGATGAACGCTGAAGCTTTCTTT.

This clone was seen more than once but under ten times. The rearrangement joins TRBV16 to TRBJ1-6, with unresolved D. Germline V gene sequence: CDR1 KGHSY, CDR2 FQNENV. This CDR3 comprises 18 residues. Between the trimmed V and J ends, which lost 4 bases and 10 bases, there was a span of 26 bases. The CDR3 coding sequence is TGTGCCAGCAGCCTTCTAACCGGGTCGCCCGGGGTTGGATCACCCCTCCACTTT. It is translated as CASSLLTGSPGVGSPLHF.

This clone was found many times. The CDR3 region is CAWTGGWGVNTEAFF. The CDR3 nucleotides are TGTGCCTGGACAGGGGGCTGGGGCGTGAACACTGAAGCTTTCTTT. The chain joins TRBV30 to TRBJ1-1; 8 bases agree with TRBD1. J was trimmed by 0 bases and V by 4 bases; bases with no gene match: 7. The CDR3 has 15 residues. Germline V gives CDR1 GTSNPN, CDR2 SVGIG (reference sequence).